This TCR beta chain originates from a study of blood T cell repertoires in COVID-19. Looking at the study overall: Sites across the United States, Italy and Spain contributed samples from acute and convalescent COVID-19. In each case, the material was cDNA or gDNA derived from T cells, B-cell-depleted T cells, or PBMCs.

Per the original data handling: Estimation of nucleated cell counts was performed using reference gene primer amplification. The table came from immunoSEQ multiplex PCR; TCRdb's copy has only in-frame clones and leaves some out. For V, J and clone size, that table is used; D and trimming come from the DNA. This sample has 150,000 to 180,000 clones; 84% occur once, and the top ten carry just over 9.5%. V lost 0 bases and J 7 bases, leaving 7 bases between the germline ends. Looked up from germline, CDR1 is LNHNV and CDR2 is YYDKDF (reference sequence). The CDR3 sequence is 12 residues long. This TCR was recovered from a woman between 50 and 59 years old with acute or convalescent COVID-19. The sequenced sample was peripheral blood. The rearrangement uses TRBV15 and TRBJ2-7; no firm D call. The CDR3 bases are TGTGCCACCAGCAGAGACAGGTTTGAGCAGTACTTC. It yields the protein CATSRDRFEQYF.